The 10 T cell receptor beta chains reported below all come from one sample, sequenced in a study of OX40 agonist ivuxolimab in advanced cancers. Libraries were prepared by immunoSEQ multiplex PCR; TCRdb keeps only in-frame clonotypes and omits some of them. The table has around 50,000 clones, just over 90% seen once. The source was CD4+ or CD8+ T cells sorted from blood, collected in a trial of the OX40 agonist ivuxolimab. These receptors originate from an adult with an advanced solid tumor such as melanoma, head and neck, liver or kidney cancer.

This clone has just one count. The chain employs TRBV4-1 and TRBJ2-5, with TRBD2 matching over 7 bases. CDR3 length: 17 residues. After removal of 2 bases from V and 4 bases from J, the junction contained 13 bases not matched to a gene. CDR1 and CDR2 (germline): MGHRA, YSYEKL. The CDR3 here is CASSQPLAGPPGETQYF. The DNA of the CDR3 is TGCGCCAGCAGCCAACCCTTAGCGGGCCCTCCGGGAGAGACCCAGTACTTC.

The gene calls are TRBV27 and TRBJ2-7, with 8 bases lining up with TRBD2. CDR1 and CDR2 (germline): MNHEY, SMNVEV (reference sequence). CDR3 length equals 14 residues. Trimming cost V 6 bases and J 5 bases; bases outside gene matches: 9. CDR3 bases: TGTGCCAGCAGATGGACGGGGGGGAGGAACGAGCAGTACTTC. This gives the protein CASRWTGGRNEQYF.

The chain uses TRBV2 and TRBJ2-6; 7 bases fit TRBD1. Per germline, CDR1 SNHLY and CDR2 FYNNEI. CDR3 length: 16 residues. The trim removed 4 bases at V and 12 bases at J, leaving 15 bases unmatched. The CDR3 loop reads CASSVVRGRFISVLTF. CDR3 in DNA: TGTGCCAGCAGTGTAGTGAGGGGGCGATTTATCAGCGTCCTGACTTTC.

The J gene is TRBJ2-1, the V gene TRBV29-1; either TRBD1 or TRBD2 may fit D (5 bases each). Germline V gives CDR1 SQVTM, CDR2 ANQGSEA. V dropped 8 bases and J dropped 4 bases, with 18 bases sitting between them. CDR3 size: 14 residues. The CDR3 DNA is TGCAGCATTATGAGGGACCTGAAGTACAATGAGCAGTTCTTC. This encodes CSIMRDLKYNEQFF.

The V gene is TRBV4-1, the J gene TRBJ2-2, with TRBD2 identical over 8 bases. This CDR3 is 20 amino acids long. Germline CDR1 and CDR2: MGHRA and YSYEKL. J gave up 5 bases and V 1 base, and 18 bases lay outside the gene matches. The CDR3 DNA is TGCGCCAGCAGCCAAGTCCCCCTCTTATGGGGGACTAGGAGAACCGGGGAGCTGTTTTTT. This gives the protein CASSQVPLLWGTRRTGELFF.

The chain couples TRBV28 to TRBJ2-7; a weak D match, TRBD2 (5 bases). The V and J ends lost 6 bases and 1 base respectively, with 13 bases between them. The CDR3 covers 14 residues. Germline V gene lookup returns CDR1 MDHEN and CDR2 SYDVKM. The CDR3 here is CASSSSTGSYEQYF. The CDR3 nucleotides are TGTGCCAGCAGCTCCTCGACGGGGTCCTACGAGCAGTACTTC. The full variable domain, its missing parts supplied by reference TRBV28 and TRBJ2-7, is DVKVTQSSRYLVKRTGEKVFLECVQDMDHENMFWYRQDPGLGLRLIYFSYDVKMKEKGDIPEGYSVSREKKERFSLILESASTNQTSMYLCASSSSTGSYEQYFGPGTRLTVT.

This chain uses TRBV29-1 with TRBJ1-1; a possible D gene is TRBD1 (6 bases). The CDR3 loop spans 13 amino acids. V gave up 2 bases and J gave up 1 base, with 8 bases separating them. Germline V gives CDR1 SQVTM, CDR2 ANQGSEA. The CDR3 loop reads CSVERQANTEAFF. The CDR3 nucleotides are TGCAGCGTTGAACGACAGGCGAACACTGAAGCTTTCTTT.

In DNA form, the CDR3 reads TGTGCCAGCCGCGTCGACGGGAACACTGAAGCTTTCTTT. Translated, it gives CASRVDGNTEAFF. The chain is built from TRBV2 and TRBJ1-1; D gene uncertain. Germline V gene lookup returns CDR1 SNHLY and CDR2 FYNNEI. The ends were cut back, 8 bases at V and 1 base at J, with 11 bases in the middle. The CDR3 has 13 residues.

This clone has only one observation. The CDR3 bases are TGTGCCAGTAGTATAATCAGGGCGAACACCGGGGAGCTGTTTTTT. Residues: CASSIIRANTGELFF. V is TRBV19 and J is TRBJ2-2; tentative D call: TRBD1 (5 bases). V dropped 2 bases and J dropped 0 bases, with 7 bases sitting between them. CDR1 is LNHDA, CDR2 SQIVND, per germline (reference sequence). CDR3 size: 15 residues.

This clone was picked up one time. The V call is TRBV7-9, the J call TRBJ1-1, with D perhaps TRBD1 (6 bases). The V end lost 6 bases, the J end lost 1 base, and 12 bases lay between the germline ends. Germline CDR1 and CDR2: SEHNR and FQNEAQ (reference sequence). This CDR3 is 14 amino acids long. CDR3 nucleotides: TGTGCCAGCAGAAGACGGACAGCGAACACTGAAGCTTTCTTT. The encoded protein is CASRRRTANTEAFF.